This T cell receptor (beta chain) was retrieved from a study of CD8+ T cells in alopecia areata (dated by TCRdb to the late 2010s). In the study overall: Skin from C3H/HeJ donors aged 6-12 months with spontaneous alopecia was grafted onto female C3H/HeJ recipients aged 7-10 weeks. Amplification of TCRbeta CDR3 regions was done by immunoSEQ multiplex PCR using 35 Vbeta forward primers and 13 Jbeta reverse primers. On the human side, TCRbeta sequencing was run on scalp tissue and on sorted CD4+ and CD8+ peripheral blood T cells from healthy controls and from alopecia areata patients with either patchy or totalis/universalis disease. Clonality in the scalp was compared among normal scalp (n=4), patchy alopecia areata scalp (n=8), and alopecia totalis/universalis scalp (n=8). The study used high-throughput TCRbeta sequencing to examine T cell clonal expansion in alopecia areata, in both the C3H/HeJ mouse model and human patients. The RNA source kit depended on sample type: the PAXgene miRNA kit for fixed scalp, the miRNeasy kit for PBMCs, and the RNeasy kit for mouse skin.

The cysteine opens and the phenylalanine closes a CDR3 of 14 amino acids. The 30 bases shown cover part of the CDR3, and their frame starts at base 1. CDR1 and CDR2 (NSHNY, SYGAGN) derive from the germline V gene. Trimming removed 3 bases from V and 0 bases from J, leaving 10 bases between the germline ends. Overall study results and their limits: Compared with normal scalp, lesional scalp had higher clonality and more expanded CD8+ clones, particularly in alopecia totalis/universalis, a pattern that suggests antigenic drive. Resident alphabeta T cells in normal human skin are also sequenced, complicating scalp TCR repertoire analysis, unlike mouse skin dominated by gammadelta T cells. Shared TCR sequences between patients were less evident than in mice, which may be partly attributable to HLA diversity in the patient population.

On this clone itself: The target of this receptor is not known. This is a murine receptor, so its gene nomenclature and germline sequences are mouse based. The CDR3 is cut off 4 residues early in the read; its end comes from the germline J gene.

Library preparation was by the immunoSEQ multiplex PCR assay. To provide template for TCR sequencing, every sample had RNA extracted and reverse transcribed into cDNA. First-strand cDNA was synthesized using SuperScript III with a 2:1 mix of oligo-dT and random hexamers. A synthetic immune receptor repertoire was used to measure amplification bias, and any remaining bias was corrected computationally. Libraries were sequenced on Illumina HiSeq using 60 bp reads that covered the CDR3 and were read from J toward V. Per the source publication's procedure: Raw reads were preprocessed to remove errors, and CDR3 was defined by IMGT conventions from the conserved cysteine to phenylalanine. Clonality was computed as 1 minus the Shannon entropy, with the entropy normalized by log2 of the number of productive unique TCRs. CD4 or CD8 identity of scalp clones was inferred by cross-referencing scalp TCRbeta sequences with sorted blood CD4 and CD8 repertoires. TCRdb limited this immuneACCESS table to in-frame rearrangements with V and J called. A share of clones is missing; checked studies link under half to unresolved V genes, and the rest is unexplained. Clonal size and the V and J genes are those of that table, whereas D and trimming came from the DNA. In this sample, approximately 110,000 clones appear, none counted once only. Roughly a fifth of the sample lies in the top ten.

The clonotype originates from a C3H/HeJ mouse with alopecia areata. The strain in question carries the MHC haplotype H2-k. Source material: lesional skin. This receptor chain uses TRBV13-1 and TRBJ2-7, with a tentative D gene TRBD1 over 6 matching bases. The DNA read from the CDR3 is TGTGCCAGCAGTGGGGGACAAAACTCCTAT. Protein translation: CASSGGQNSY. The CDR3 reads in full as CASSGGQNSYEQYF.